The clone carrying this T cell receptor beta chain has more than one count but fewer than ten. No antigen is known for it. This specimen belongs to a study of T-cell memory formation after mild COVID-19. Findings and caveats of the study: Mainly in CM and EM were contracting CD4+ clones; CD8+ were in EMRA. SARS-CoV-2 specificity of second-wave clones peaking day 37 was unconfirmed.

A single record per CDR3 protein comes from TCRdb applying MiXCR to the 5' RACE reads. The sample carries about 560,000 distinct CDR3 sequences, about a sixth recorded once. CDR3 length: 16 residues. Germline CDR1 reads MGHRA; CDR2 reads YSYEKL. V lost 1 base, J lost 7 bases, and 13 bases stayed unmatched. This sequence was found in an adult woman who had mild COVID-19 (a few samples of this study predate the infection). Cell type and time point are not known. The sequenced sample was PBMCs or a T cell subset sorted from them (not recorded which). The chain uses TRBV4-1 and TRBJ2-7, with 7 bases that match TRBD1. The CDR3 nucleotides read TGCGCCAGCAGCCAAGGGGGGACAGCGATTATCGGGGAGCAGTACTTC. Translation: CASSQGGTAIIGEQYF.